This T cell receptor beta chain originates from a study of identical twins. Study observations and caveats: Insertion counts were lower in abundant cord blood beta clonotypes, a trend that memory repertoires did not show. The study found weaker excess twin sharing in beta out-of-frame sequences. Twin sharing of out-of-frame TCR alpha was underestimated by models in monozygotic pairs.

V lost 3 bases to trimming and J lost 8 bases, with 11 bases between them. CDR1 and CDR2 from the germline V gene are LGHDT and YNNKEL (reference sequence). The CDR3 length is 13 residues. The table lists this clonotype with many counts. What it binds is unknown. TCRdb re-called the 5' RACE reads with MiXCR, one entry per CDR3 protein. In the table there are about 150,000 distinct CDR3 sequences, under 4.5% of which are singletons. This sequence was found in a man between 18 and 29 years old in good health. The chain links TRBV3-1 to TRBJ2-1; TRBD2 might be the D (7 bases). Specimen: memory T cells sorted from blood. The CDR3 DNA follows: TGTGCCAGCAGCCATAGGGGGGGGCATGAGCAGTTCTTC. Its translation is CASSHRGGHEQFF.